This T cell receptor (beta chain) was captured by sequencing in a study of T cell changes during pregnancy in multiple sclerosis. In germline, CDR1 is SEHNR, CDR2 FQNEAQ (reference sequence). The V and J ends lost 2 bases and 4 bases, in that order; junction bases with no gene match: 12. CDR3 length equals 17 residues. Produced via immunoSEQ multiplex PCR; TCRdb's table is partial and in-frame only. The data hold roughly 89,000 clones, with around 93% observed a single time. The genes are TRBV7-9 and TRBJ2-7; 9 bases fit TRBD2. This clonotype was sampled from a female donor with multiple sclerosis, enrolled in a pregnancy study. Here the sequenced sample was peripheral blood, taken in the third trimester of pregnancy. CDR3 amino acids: CASSLMHAGGLIYEQYF. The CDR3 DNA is TGTGCCAGCAGCTTAATGCACGCGGGAGGGTTGATTTACGAGCAGTACTTC.